The next 18 T cell receptor beta chains were all read from a single sample in a study of OX40 agonist ivuxolimab in advanced cancers. Here immunoSEQ multiplex PCR was the method, and the copy in TCRdb shows in-frame clones only, minus some. Among more than 25,000 clones listed, 60% to 75% were seen once. The source was CD4+ or CD8+ T cells sorted from blood, collected in a trial of the OX40 agonist ivuxolimab. Source of these receptors: an adult with an advanced solid tumor such as melanoma, head and neck, liver or kidney cancer.

This clone has a single count. The CDR3 DNA is TGTGCCAGCAGCGTCGGGACAGGGACTAATCAGCCCCAGCATTTT. It yields the protein CASSVGTGTNQPQHF. The gene calls are TRBV7-9 and TRBJ1-5; TRBD1 matches 9 bases. The CDR3 loop spans 15 amino acids. Trimming removed 5 bases from V and 4 bases from J; junction bases left unmatched: 6. Germline-derived CDR1 and CDR2 are SEHNR and FQNEAQ (reference sequence).

In this sample, this clone turned up once. CDR3 sequence: CASKTGANTGELFF. In DNA, the CDR3 is TGTGCCAGCAAGACAGGGGCGAACACCGGGGAGCTGTTTTTT. The genes are TRBV6-4 and TRBJ2-2; 8 bases align to TRBD1. Germline V CDR1 and CDR2: MRHNA, SNTAGT. V shed 7 bases, J shed 0 bases, and the junction held 1 base outside the gene matches. The CDR3 runs 14 residues.

The V and J genes are TRBV6-5 and TRBJ2-7; 7 bases match TRBD1. Germline-derived CDR1 and CDR2 are MNHEY and SVGAGI. V dropped 6 bases and J dropped 2; count of bases not matched to a gene: 7. This CDR3 spans 14 amino acids. CDR3 sequence reads: CASSPTGKTYEQYF. The DNA for the CDR3 is TGTGCCAGCAGCCCGACAGGGAAAACCTACGAGCAGTACTTC.

The chain combines TRBV9 with TRBJ1-1, with TRBD1 matching over 10 bases. This CDR3 region has 15 residues. V dropped 3 bases and J dropped 7; count of bases not matched to a gene: 9. The germline gives CDR1 SGDLS, CDR2 YYNGEE. The CDR3 here is CASSAPGQGLYEAFF. In DNA, the CDR3 is TGTGCCAGCAGCGCACCGGGACAGGGGCTTTATGAAGCTTTCTTT.

This clone was counted between two and nine times. The J gene is TRBJ1-2, the V gene TRBV19; weak D call: TRBD1 (5 bases). Trimming cost V 7 bases and J 4 bases, with 10 bases left between them. The CDR3 length is 12 residues. Germline lookup yields CDR1 LNHDA and CDR2 SQIVND (reference sequence). The CDR3 protein is CASTKRGYGYTF. CDR3 in DNA: TGTGCCAGTACCAAGAGGGGCTATGGCTACACCTTC.

V is TRBV6-6 and J is TRBJ2-2, with no clear D. From germline, CDR1 is MNHNY and CDR2 SVGAGI (reference sequence). V was pared by 6 bases and J by 2 bases, with 7 bases between. This CDR3 spans 13 amino acids. This chain's CDR3 is CASRNGNTGELFF. The CDR3, as DNA: TGTGCCAGCAGAAACGGTAACACCGGGGAGCTGTTTTTT.

The chain has TRBV7-2 and TRBJ2-5; no reliable D call. The CDR3 length is 11 residues. Germline loops: CDR1 SGHTA, CDR2 FQGNSA. Deletions cut 5 bases from V and 4 bases from J, with 5 bases between. CDR3 in amino acids: CASSQGETQYF. CDR3 sequence (DNA): TGTGCCAGCAGCCAAGGAGAGACCCAGTACTTC.

This clone turned up a few times. The gene calls are TRBV14 and TRBJ1-2, with 10 bases fitting TRBD1. CDR1 and CDR2 from the germline V gene are SGHDN and FVKESK. The CDR3 is 15 amino acids. V shed 4 bases, J shed 2 bases, and the junction held 4 bases outside the gene matches. The chain's CDR3 is CASSPRTGGNYGYTF. CDR3 DNA sequence: TGTGCCAGCAGCCCCCGGACAGGGGGGAACTATGGCTACACCTTC.

V is TRBV10-3 and J is TRBJ2-1; D is unclear. CDR3 size: 13 residues. Trimming took 4 bases from V and 9 from J, leaving 13 bases between them. CDR1 and CDR2 (germline): ENHRY, SYGVKD. The CDR3 sequence is CAISVNYITEQFF. In DNA, the CDR3 is TGTGCCATCAGTGTAAACTACATCACTGAGCAGTTCTTC.

The chain joins TRBV18 to TRBJ2-3; TRBD2 matches 11 bases. Germline values: CDR1 KGHSH, CDR2 LQKENI. CDR3 length: 15 residues. Trimming removed 0 bases from V and 8 bases from J; junction bases left unmatched: 4. This CDR3 is CASSPPLAGGGTQYF. The CDR3 coding sequence is TGTGCCAGCTCACCACCCCTAGCGGGGGGAGGTACGCAGTATTTT.

By proportion, this clone is medium-sized. The chain has TRBV11-1 and TRBJ1-1; D is unresolved. Trimming removed 5 bases at V and 7 bases at J, with 8 bases between. CDR3 size: 11 residues. In germline, CDR1 is SGHAT, CDR2 FQDESV (reference sequence). The CDR3 coding sequence is TGTGCCAGCAGCCTAATCGGTGAAGCTTTCTTT. This sequence encodes CASSLIGEAFF.

V usage is TRBV11-3 and J usage is TRBJ2-1; 7 bases are a match to TRBD2. From germline, CDR1 is SGHNT and CDR2 YENEEA. Trimming removed 1 base from V and 2 bases from J; junction bases left unmatched: 2. The CDR3 length is 15 residues. In DNA form, the CDR3 reads TGTGCCAGCAGCTTAGGGCGGGGGACCTACAATGAGCAGTTCTTC. Translated, it gives CASSLGRGTYNEQFF.

The rearrangement links TRBV10-3 to TRBJ1-3, with 7 bases identical to TRBD1. CDR1 and CDR2 from the germline V gene are ENHRY and SYGVKD. The CDR3 length is 14 residues. V gave up 10 bases and J gave up 0 bases; unmatched junction bases: 6. In DNA form, the CDR3 reads TGTGCCACTTTGACAGGGAGCTCTGGAAACACCATATATTTT. This gives the protein CATLTGSSGNTIYF.

The CDR3 protein is CAIMGTANYGYTF. In DNA form, the CDR3 reads TGTGCCATCATGGGAACTGCTAACTATGGCTACACCTTC. The chain uses TRBV10-3 and TRBJ1-2; D is undetermined. V was trimmed by 7 bases and J by 0 bases, leaving 9 bases between them. CDR1 and CDR2 (germline): ENHRY, SYGVKD. The CDR3 sequence is 13 residues long.

The gene calls are TRBV11-2 and TRBJ1-3; TRBD1 might be the D (5 bases). The CDR3 spans 14 residues. Germline values: CDR1 SGHAT, CDR2 FQNNGV. V was clipped by 5 bases and J by 0 bases, with 8 bases between them. CDR3 nucleotides: TGTGCCAGCAGCGGGGGGGTCTCTGGAAACACCATATATTTT. Translation gives CASSGGVSGNTIYF.

The rearrangement links TRBV7-2 to TRBJ1-1; the D is unclear. Deletions cut 2 bases from V and 6 bases from J, with 10 bases between. Germline CDR1 SGHTA, CDR2 FQGNSA. This CDR3 contains 13 residues. The CDR3 DNA reads as TGTGCCAGCAGCTTATTTAGTGGGGCTGAAGCTTTCTTT. Amino acid sequence: CASSLFSGAEAFF.

The V call is TRBV7-6, the J call TRBJ2-1; D call uncertain. The CDR3 consists of 11 residues. V was trimmed by 5 bases and J by 8 bases, leaving 7 bases between them. Germline-derived CDR1 and CDR2 are SGHVS and FNYEAQ. CDR3 in amino acids: CASSIMDEQFF. The CDR3 region has the DNA TGTGCCAGCAGCATAATGGATGAGCAGTTCTTC.

The chain joins TRBV19 to TRBJ1-6, with D possibly TRBD1 on 5 matching bases. Germline V gives CDR1 LNHDA, CDR2 SQIVND (reference sequence). CDR3 length: 14 residues. Trimming took 5 bases from V and 7 from J, leaving 12 bases between them. The CDR3 DNA reads as TGTGCCAGTAGTGGCCGGGACCACAATTCACCCCTCCACTTT. Protein product: CASSGRDHNSPLHF.